The next 4 T cell receptor beta chains were all read from a single sample in a study of cytomegalovirus exposure and HLA in healthy donors. PCR employed 60 Vbeta and 13 Jbeta primers. Produced via immunoSEQ multiplex PCR; TCRdb's table is partial and in-frame only. The repertoire holds around 87,000 clones, with 81% as singletons. The sample consisted of PBMCs. The receptors come from a girl under 10 years old in good health and CMV-seropositive.

V is TRBV6-5 and J is TRBJ2-1; D might be TRBD1 (7 bases). The CDR3 runs to 14 residues. V lost 7 bases and J 4 bases, leaving 14 bases between the germline ends. CDR1 and CDR2 from the germline V gene are MNHEY and SVGAGI. CDR3 in DNA: TGTGCCAGCAATATGCAGGGGGGATACAATGAGCAGTTCTTC. As protein: CASNMQGGYNEQFF.

The chain links TRBV7-9 to TRBJ1-1; 7 nucleotides agree with TRBD1. Germline V gene sequence: CDR1 SEHNR, CDR2 FQNEAQ (reference sequence). The CDR3 has 12 residues. V lost 10 bases and J lost 6; bases outside the gene matches: 8. CDR3 sequence reads: CATRGGIAEAFF. For the CDR3, the DNA is TGTGCCACCAGGGGGGGTATCGCTGAAGCTTTCTTT.

J is TRBJ2-7 and V is TRBV5-1; 13 nucleotides align to TRBD2. Trimming took 5 bases from V and 3 from J; bases not matched to a gene: 5. The CDR3 is made up of 15 amino acids. Germline V gene sequence: CDR1 SGHRS, CDR2 YFSETQ. In DNA form, the CDR3 reads TGCGCCAGCAGTCTCGGACTAGCGGGAGACTACGAGCAGTACTTC. It specifies CASSLGLAGDYEQYF.

The gene calls are TRBV30 and TRBJ1-1; tentative D call: TRBD1 (6 bases). V lost 5 bases and J 6 bases, leaving 10 bases between the germline ends. This CDR3 region has 11 residues. Germline V CDR1 and CDR2: GTSNPN, SVGIG (reference sequence). The CDR3 DNA reads TGTGCCTGGGCCCAGGGGCCTGAAGCTTTCTTT. This codes for CAWAQGPEAFF.